This passage covers 4 T cell receptor beta chains from one sample sequenced in a study of T cell responses to AZD1222 COVID-19 vaccine. Produced via immunoSEQ multiplex PCR; TCRdb's table is partial and in-frame only. The repertoire holds approximately 130,000 clones, with 85% as singletons. The starting material was peripheral blood, obtained 28 days after the second dose of the MenACWY control vaccine. The source of these receptors is an adult who received the MenACWY meningococcal vaccine as a control.

The chain combines TRBV4-2 with TRBJ1-1; tentatively, D is TRBD1 (5 bases). This CDR3 is 14 amino acids long. Deletions cut 3 bases from V and 7 bases from J, with 15 bases between. Germline V gene data show CDR1 as LGHNA and CDR2 as YNFKEQ. Written as DNA, the CDR3 is TGTGCCAGCAGCCAGGGCTCAGACAGTAGTGAAGCTTTCTTT. Translation gives CASSQGSDSSEAFF.

The chain recombines TRBV5-1 with TRBJ1-1, with D unclear. The CDR3 sequence is 17 residues long. From germline, CDR1 is SGHRS and CDR2 YFSETQ. The V gene lost 2 bases and the J gene lost 0 bases, with 17 bases spanning the gap. The CDR3 DNA follows: TGCGCCAGCAGCTTTGGAGTGGGGAACATCATGAACACTGAAGCTTTCTTT. Protein product: CASSFGVGNIMNTEAFF.

The chain employs TRBV11-2 and TRBJ2-1, with 12 bases identical to TRBD2. V trimming: 5 bases; J trimming: 9 bases; junction bases outside the gene matches: 11. The V gene's germline CDR1 is SGHAT and CDR2 FQNNGV. The CDR3 spans 16 residues. The CDR3 sequence: CASSPWTSGVSGEQFF. The CDR3 bases are TGTGCCAGCAGCCCGTGGACTAGCGGGGTCAGCGGTGAGCAGTTCTTC. Full variable domain (remainder filled in from reference TRBV11-2 and TRBJ2-1): EAGVAQSPRYKIIEKRQSVAFWCNPISGHATLYWYQQILGQGPKLLIQFQNNGVVDDSQLPKDRFSAERLKGVDSTLKIQPAKLEDSAVYLCASSPWTSGVSGEQFFGPGTRLTVL.

The chain recombines TRBV6-5 with TRBJ1-2; D ambiguous. The germline V gene has CDR1 MNHEY and CDR2 SVGAGI. This CDR3 is 13 amino acids long. The V and J ends lost 6 bases and 0 bases respectively, with 8 bases between them. The CDR3 DNA reads TGTGCCAGCAGCGCCGGGTCTAACTATGGCTACACCTTC. Translating it yields CASSAGSNYGYTF.